Sequencing of this TCR beta chain was carried out in a study of glioma-infiltrating T cells after dendritic cell vaccination (dated by TCRdb to about 2016). About the investigation overall: The cohort comprised approximately 15 glioblastoma patients from Phase I and II dendritic cell vaccination trials, 9 newly diagnosed and 6 with recurrent disease. Between about 2003 and 2013, patients were given autologous tumor lysate-pulsed dendritic cell vaccination. The vaccine was prepared from monocyte-derived dendritic cells that were cultured for seven days with IL-4 and GM-CSF and then pulsed overnight with autologous tumor lysate. Patients received three intradermal dendritic cell vaccine injections at biweekly intervals in the arm below the axilla. In glioblastoma patients vaccinated with dendritic cells, deep sequencing of TCR beta CDR3 regions served to measure tumor-infiltrating lymphocyte content and to compare repertoires between tumor and blood. Survival after dendritic cell vaccination was correlated with TCR sequencing metrics, such as TIL content and the overlap between tumor and blood repertoires. Study-wide findings and limitations: The TCR overlap response model with three groups was called speculative and said to need prospective validation. TCR clonality showed no direct relationship with survival, which suggests that a diverse polyclonal response may matter. The cohort was small and heterogeneous, few patients had complete blood and tumor sets, and even fewer had initial-recurrent tumor pairs. Higher estimated pretreatment TIL content predicted longer time to progression and overall survival after dendritic cell vaccination.

Regarding this clone: Its antigen specificity is not known. Nothing much larger sits one base from this clone, and base qualities are not available.

Using the immunoSEQ assay, TCRB CDR3 regions were amplified from 2 to 2.5 micrograms of genomic DNA, or from all available DNA when less than that was on hand. The multiplex PCR relied on 60 forward primers for TCR V beta segments and 13 reverse primers for J beta segments. Synthetic control templates were spiked into each sample at limiting dilution to estimate reads per starting template. Sequencing produced 87 bp reads on the Illumina HiSeq System. Per the original workflow: PCR and sequencing errors were removed by a nearest neighbor algorithm that merged closely related sequences. TCR overlap was measured as the percentage of unique tumor TCR beta sequences that were also present in the peripheral blood of the same patient. TCRdb provides this immuneACCESS table in a form limited to in-frame rearrangements. Some clones are lacking; in checked studies, under half of them reflect an unresolved V gene, and why the rest are absent is not known. V and J calls and clone size are as listed in that table; D and trimming were resolved from the DNA. The table for this sample lists some 110,000 clones; around 87% of them were counted only once. The ten largest clonotypes hold 2.7% of the sample.

The time point label corresponds to: after dendritic cell vaccination, including at tumor progression/relapse. Patients were selected on the basis of adequate residual fresh-frozen tumor tissue and more than two years of available survival data. An isocitrate dehydrogenase mutation was not carried by any of the glioblastoma patients, although molecular status was otherwise variable. PBMC were collected before vaccination, two weeks after the third vaccination, and at tumor progression if tumor progression occurred. The Qiagen DNeasy Blood extraction Kit was used to extract genomic DNA. Trimming removed 1 base from V and 4 bases from J; the gene matches leave 4 bases unexplained. The CDR3 holds 15 amino acids from the cysteine to the phenylalanine. CDR3 DNA is the only sequence kept; it has 45 bases, read in frame from the first base. For CDR1 and CDR2, the germline V gene lists LGHNA and YNFKEQ.

The receptor's source is a human donor with glioblastoma. This sequence uses TRBV4-2 and TRBJ2-3; 8 bases in between match TRBD1. The sequenced sample was blood, obtained after dendritic cell vaccination. The CDR3 amino acid sequence is: CASSQGEQGADTQYF. The DNA sequence reads TGTGCCAGCAGCCAAGGGGAACAGGGGGCAGATACGCAGTATTTT.